The T cell receptor (beta chain) under discussion was sequenced for a study of lymphopenia after photon versus proton radiotherapy (dated by TCRdb to the late 2010s). As for the study more broadly: Photon and proton radiation therapy were compared by the study for their immunological effects in patients with gastrointestinal tumors who developed high-grade lymphopenia. The cohort comprised about 19 patients with gastrointestinal tumors who received either photon or proton therapy and then developed lymphopenia. The goal of the study was to characterize the differences between the two radiation modalities in how they affect the immune system.

About this clone itself: Its antigen is still unknown. Base qualities are missing; no much larger clone stands one base away.

Summary of the overall study and its limitations: Once the lymphocyte count had reached its nadir, the repertoires of photon-treated patients showed oligoclonal expansion, particularly of CD8+ Temra cells, and this expansion drove the decline in diversity. Across the cohort, an inverse correlation was found between a larger post-nadir drop in TCR diversity and overall survival time among patients who died. During treatment, patients who received proton therapy stayed relatively stable, whereas patients who received photon therapy lost naive T cells and TCR diversity and gained effector/memory populations. The survival association was examined only in patients who died, and the authors described better survival with proton therapy as a possibility, not as a demonstrated result.

The method behind the library was the immunoSEQ multiplex PCR assay. T cell repertoires were profiled by deep sequencing of rearranged TCR beta loci, alongside multiparametric flow cytometry. The immuneACCESS repertoire file appears here via TCRdb, limited to in-frame rearrangements. These files lack a portion of the clones; in checked studies, under half of the deficit traces to unresolved V genes, and the cause of the others is not known. In this sample the table shows around 55,000 clones, approximately 84% of which occur a single time. Of the sample, approximately 2% falls within the top ten clones. The V end loses 3 bases and the J end loses 3 bases, and a stretch of 10 bases separates them. From the cysteine up to the phenylalanine, the CDR3 has a length of 14 residues. The only DNA kept is the CDR3, 42 bases in frame from the first base. CDR1 SGHKS and CDR2 YYEKEE were looked up in the germline V gene (reference sequence).

The sequence came from a man aged 55 to 70 with pancreatic cancer. The V and J genes are TRBV5-5 and TRBJ1-5; possibly the D gene is TRBD1, per 5 matching bases. Sequencing used peripheral blood, obtained from a patient treated with proton-based radiotherapy. The CDR3: CASSSGGNNQPQHF. The sequenced DNA is TGTGCCAGCAGCTCTGGGGGGAACAATCAGCCCCAGCATTTT.